Each of the 12 T cell receptor beta chains below was sequenced from the same sample in a study of yellow fever vaccine responses in identical twins (dated 2018 in TCRdb). Library preparation used RT-PCR. Sequencing was carried out with an Illumina HiSeq 2500. Using fastp trimming at Q25 and MiXCR clonotype assembly, TCRdb reanalyzed the public sequencing data and kept in-frame beta chains. A single entry per CDR3 protein holds the most common genes and DNA from its merged rows. This sample lists 15,000 to 20,000 distinct CDR3 sequences; roughly 80% were detected once. The leading ten clones occupy more than 1.5% of the sample. This material consisted of T cells from blood (PBMCs), unsorted or a sorted subset (not recorded which), taken before or after yellow fever vaccination (not recorded which). The receptors were gathered from a woman in her late teens or twenties who received the yellow fever vaccine. Donor details come from another sample of the same person, matched by shared clones.

J is TRBJ2-1 and V is TRBV5-1; 10 positions agree with TRBD2. J was trimmed by 8 bases and V by 6 bases; bases with no gene match: 11. The CDR3 contains 15 residues. The germline V gene has CDR1 SGHRS and CDR2 YFSETQ. The CDR3 sequence: CASNSLAGVPHEQFF. The CDR3 DNA sequence: TGCGCCAGCAATAGTCTAGCGGGAGTCCCCCATGAGCAGTTCTTC.

This chain connects TRBV2 to TRBJ2-7; no clear D gene. CDR1 and CDR2 from the germline V gene are SNHLY and FYNNEI. Trimming pared 6 bases from V and 3 bases from J, leaving 9 bases between. The CDR3 length is 12 residues. CDR3 coding DNA: TGTGCCAGCAGGGGCGATGACTACGAGCAGTACTTC. Protein sequence: CASRGDDYEQYF.

The rearrangement links TRBV19 to TRBJ2-1; D gene uncertain. Germline assignment: CDR1 LNHDA and CDR2 SQIVND (reference sequence). This CDR3 has 14 residues. V was trimmed by 3 bases and J by 0 bases, leaving 6 bases between them. DNA for the CDR3: TGTGCCAGTAGTATGCAGGCCTCCTACAATGAGCAGTTCTTC. Translating it yields CASSMQASYNEQFF.

The chain has TRBV11-2 and TRBJ2-7; no reliable D call. Germline V gene data show CDR1 as SGHAT and CDR2 as FQNNGV. Trimming stripped 5 bases from V and 3 bases from J, with 5 bases between. The CDR3 sequence is 11 residues long. This CDR3 is CASSRNYEQYF. The CDR3 DNA sequence: TGTGCCAGCAGCCGCAACTACGAGCAGTACTTC.

V and J are TRBV29-1 and TRBJ2-3; D unclear. This CDR3 has 12 residues. Trimming pared 7 bases from V and 10 bases from J, leaving 18 bases between. Germline CDR1 SQVTM, CDR2 ANQGSEA. The CDR3 region is CSAVARREAQYF. CDR3 DNA: TGCAGCGCAGTAGCCCGCCGAGAAGCGCAGTATTTT.

The J gene is TRBJ1-6, the V gene TRBV5-1; D gene ambiguous. Germline V gives CDR1 SGHRS, CDR2 YFSETQ. The CDR3 runs 13 residues. V was clipped by 0 bases and J by 10 bases, with 8 bases between them. This CDR3 reads CASSLGAESPLHF. Written as DNA, the CDR3 is TGCGCCAGCAGCTTGGGGGCTGAATCACCCCTCCACTTT.

The chain employs TRBV3-1 and TRBJ2-1; perhaps D is TRBD1 or TRBD2 (5 bases each). V was trimmed by 3 bases and J by 2 bases, leaving 5 bases between them. This CDR3 has 13 residues. Germline V lookup: CDR1 LGHDT, CDR2 YNNKEL (reference sequence). This CDR3 reads CASSQGAYNEQFF. CDR3 sequence (DNA): TGTGCCAGCAGCCAGGGGGCCTACAATGAGCAGTTCTTC.

The rearrangement links TRBV29-1 to TRBJ2-2; unclear D gene. V was clipped by 7 bases and J by 0 bases, with 18 bases between them. Germline CDR1 SQVTM, CDR2 ANQGSEA. The CDR3 spans 16 residues. This CDR3 is CSAGMVAGANTGELFF. The CDR3 DNA reads TGCAGCGCTGGGATGGTGGCCGGCGCGAACACCGGGGAGCTGTTTTTT.

The gene calls are TRBV18 and TRBJ1-2; 7 bases are a match to TRBD1. V shed 2 bases and J 3 bases; nucleotides not matched to a gene: 0. This CDR3 has 13 residues. CDR1 KGHSH and CDR2 LQKENI come from the germline V gene. The CDR3 protein is CASSPGQDYGYTF. The CDR3 DNA reads TGTGCCAGCTCACCAGGACAGGACTATGGCTACACCTTC.

This clonotype was counted once. CDR3 sequence (DNA): TGCGCCAGCAGCCAGGACGGATGGGACAATGAGCAGTTCTTC. This gives the protein CASSQDGWDNEQFF. The chain has TRBV4-3 and TRBJ2-1; D ambiguous. The CDR3 length is 14 residues. Germline lookup yields CDR1 LGHNA and CDR2 YSLEER. The V end lost 3 bases, the J end lost 5 bases, and 11 bases lay between the germline ends.

The chain joins TRBV29-1 to TRBJ1-1, with 11 bases identical to TRBD1. J lost 3 bases, V lost 5 bases, and 5 bases had no gene match. The germline V gene has CDR1 SQVTM and CDR2 ANQGSEA. CDR3 length: 14 amino acids. For the CDR3, the DNA is TGCAGCGTTCGGACAGGGGGCCGGGACACTGAAGCTTTCTTT. This encodes CSVRTGGRDTEAFF.

V gene TRBV6-1 combines with J gene TRBJ2-1, with D hard to call. The germline CDR1 and CDR2 sequences are MNHNS and SASEGT. V was shortened by 7 bases and J by 9 bases, with 16 bases between the two germline ends. The CDR3 spans 13 residues. This chain's CDR3 is CASNREPPSEQFF. As DNA, the CDR3 is TGTGCCAGCAATAGAGAACCTCCGAGTGAGCAGTTCTTC.